This entry features one T cell receptor beta chain sequence. The data were obtained in a study of blood T cell repertoires in COVID-19. Seattle patients were enrolled during active infection and followed longitudinally. Profiling relied on immunoSEQ multiplex PCR, and the TCRdb table lists in-frame clones only, not all of them. The profile covers around 93,000 clones, with roughly 88% appearing a single time and 6.5% to 8.5% taken by the ten largest. Trimming took 3 bases from V and 4 from J; bases not matched to a gene: 6. The CDR3 consists of 16 residues. CDR1 and CDR2 from the germline V gene are LNHDA and SQIVND (reference sequence).

The clonotype comes from a man aged 18 to 30 with COVID-19, enrolled during active disease. This rearrangement joins TRBV19 to TRBJ2-2, with 9 bases identical to TRBD2. Material: peripheral blood. The CDR3 DNA reads TGTGCCAGTAGTATGTGGCTAGCGGGACTCACCGGGGAGCTGTTTTTT. Translation: CASSMWLAGLTGELFF.